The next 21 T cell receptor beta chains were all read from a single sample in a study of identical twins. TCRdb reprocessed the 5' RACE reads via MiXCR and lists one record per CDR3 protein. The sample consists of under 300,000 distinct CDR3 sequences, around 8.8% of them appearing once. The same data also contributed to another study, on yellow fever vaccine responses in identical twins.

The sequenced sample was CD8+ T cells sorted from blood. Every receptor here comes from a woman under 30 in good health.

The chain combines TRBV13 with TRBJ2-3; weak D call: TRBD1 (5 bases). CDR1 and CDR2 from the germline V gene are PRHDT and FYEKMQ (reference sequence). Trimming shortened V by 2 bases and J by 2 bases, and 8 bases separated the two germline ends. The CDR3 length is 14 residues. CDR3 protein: CASSLRQITDTQYF. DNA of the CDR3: TGTGCCAGCAGCTTAAGACAGATCACAGATACGCAGTATTTT.

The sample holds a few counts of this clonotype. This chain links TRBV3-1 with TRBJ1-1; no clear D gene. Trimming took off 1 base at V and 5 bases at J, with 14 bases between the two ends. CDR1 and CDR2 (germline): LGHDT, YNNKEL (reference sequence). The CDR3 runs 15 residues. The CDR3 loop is CASSQVVGPITEAFF. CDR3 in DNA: TGTGCCAGCAGCCAAGTGGTCGGACCCATTACTGAAGCTTTCTTT.

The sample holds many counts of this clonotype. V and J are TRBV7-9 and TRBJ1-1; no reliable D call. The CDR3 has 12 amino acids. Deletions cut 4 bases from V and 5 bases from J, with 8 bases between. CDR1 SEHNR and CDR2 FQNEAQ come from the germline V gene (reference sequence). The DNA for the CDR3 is TGTGCCAGCAGCTCCCCGGGGACTGAAGCTTTCTTT. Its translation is CASSSPGTEAFF.

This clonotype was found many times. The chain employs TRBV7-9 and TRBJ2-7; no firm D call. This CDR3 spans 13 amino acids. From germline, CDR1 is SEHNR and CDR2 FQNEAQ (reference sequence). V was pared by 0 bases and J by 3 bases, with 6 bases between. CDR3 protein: CASSLANNYEQYF. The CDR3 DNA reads TGTGCCAGCAGCTTAGCGAACAACTACGAGCAGTACTTC.

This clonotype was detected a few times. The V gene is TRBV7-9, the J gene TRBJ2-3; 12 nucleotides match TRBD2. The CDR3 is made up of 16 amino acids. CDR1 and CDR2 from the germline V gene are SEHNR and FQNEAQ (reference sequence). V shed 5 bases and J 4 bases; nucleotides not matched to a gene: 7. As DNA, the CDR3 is TGTGCCAGCAGCAGCACTAGCGGGGGGTTGCCAGATACGCAGTATTTT. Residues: CASSSTSGGLPDTQYF.

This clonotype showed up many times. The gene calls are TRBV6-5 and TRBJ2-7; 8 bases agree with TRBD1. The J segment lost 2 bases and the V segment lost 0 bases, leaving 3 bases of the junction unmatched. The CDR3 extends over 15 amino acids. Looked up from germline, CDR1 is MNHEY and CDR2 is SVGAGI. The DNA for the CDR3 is TGTGCCAGCAGTTACTCGAGACAGGGGCCCTACGAGCAGTACTTC. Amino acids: CASSYSRQGPYEQYF.

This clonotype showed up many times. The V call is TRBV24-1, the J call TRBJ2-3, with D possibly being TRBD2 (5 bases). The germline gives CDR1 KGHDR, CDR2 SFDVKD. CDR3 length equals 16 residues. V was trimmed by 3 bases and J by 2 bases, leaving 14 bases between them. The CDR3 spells CATSDGIGGPTDTQYF. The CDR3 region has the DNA TGTGCCACCAGTGATGGGATAGGAGGACCCACAGATACGCAGTATTTT.

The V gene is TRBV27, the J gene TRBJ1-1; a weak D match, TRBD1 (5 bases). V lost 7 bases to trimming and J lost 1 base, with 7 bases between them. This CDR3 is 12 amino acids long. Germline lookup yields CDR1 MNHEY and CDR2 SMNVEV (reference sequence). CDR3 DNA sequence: TGTGCCAGCATCGGGGGGAACACTGAAGCTTTCTTT. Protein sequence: CASIGGNTEAFF.

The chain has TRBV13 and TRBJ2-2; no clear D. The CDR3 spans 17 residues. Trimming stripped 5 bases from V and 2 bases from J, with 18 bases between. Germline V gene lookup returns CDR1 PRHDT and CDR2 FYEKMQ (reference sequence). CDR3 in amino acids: CASSPFGQDTNTGELFF. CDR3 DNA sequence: TGTGCCAGCAGCCCCTTTGGGCAGGATACTAACACCGGGGAGCTGTTTTTT.

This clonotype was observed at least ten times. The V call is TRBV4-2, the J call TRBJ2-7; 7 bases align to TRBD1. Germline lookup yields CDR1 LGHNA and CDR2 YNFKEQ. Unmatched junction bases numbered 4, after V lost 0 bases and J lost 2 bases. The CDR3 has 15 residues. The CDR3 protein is CASSQESQGAYEQYF. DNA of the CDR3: TGTGCCAGCAGCCAAGAATCCCAGGGGGCCTACGAGCAGTACTTC.

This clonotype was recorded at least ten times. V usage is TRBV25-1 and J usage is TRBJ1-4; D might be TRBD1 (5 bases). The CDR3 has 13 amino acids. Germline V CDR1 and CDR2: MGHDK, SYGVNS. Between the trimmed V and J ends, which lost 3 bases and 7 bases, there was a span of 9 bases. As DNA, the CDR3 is TGTGCCAGCAGTGAGGGACTTAGTGAAAAACTGTTTTTT. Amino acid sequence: CASSEGLSEKLFF.

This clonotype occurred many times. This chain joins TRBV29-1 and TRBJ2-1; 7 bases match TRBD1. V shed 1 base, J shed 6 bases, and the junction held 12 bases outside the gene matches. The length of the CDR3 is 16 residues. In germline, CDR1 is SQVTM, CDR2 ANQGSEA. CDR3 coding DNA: TGCAGCGTTGAAGGAGCGGAGACAGGGCCCCTCAATGAGCAGTTCTTC. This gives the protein CSVEGAETGPLNEQFF.

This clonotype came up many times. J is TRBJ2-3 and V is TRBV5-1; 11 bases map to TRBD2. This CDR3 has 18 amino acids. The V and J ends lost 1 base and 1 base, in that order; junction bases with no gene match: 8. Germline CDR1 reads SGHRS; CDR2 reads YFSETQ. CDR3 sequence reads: CASSLTSLAGGRTDTQYF. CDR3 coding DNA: TGCGCCAGCAGCTTGACGTCGCTAGCGGGGGGCCGCACAGATACGCAGTATTTT.

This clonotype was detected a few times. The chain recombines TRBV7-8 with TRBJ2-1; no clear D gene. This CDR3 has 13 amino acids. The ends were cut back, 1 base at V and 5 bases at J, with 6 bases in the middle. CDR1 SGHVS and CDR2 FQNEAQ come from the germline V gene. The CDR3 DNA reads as TGTGCCAGCAGCTTAGTAGAAGACAATGAGCAGTTCTTC. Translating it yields CASSLVEDNEQFF. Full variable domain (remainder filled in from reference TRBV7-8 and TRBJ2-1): GAGVSQSPRYKVAKRGQDVALRCDPISGHVSLFWYQQALGQGPEFLTYFQNEAQLDKSGLPSDRFFAERPEGSVSTLKIQRTQQEDSAVYLCASSLVEDNEQFFGPGTRLTVL.

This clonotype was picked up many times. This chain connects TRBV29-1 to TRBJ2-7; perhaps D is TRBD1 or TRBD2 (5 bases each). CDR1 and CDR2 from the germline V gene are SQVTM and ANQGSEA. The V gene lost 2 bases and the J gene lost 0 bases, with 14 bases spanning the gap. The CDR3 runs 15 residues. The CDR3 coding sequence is TGCAGCGTTGAATATAGGGAGACAGCCTCCTACGAGCAGTACTTC. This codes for CSVEYRETASYEQYF.

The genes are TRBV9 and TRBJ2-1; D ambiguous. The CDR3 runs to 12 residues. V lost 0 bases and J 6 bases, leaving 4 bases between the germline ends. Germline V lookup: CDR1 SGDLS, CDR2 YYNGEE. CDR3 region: CASSVEPNEQFF. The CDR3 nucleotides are TGTGCCAGCAGCGTAGAACCCAATGAGCAGTTCTTC.

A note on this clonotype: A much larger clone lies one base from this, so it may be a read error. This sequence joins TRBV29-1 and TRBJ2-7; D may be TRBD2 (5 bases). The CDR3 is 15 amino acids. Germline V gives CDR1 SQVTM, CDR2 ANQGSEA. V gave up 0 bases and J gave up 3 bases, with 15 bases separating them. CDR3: CSVEDRGGESYEQYF. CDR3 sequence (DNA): TGCAGCGTTGAAGATCGGGGTGGCGAGAGCTACGAGCAGTACTTC.

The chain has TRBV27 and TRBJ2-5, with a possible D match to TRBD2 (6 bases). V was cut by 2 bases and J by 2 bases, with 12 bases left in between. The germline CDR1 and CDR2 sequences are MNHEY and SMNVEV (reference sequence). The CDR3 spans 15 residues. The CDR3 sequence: CASSLVAEIQETQYF. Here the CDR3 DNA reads TGTGCCAGCAGTTTAGTAGCGGAGATACAAGAGACCCAGTACTTC.

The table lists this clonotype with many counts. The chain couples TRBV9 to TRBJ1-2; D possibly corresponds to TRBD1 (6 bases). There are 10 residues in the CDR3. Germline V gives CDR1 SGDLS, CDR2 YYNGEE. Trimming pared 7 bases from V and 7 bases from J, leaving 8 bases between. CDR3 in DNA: TGTGCCAGCGGGGGCGGTGGCTACACCTTC. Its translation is CASGGGGYTF. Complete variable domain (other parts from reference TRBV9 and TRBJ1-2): DSGVTQTPKHLITATGQRVTLRCSPRSGDLSVYWYQQSLDQGLQFLIQYYNGEERAKGNILERFSAQQFPDLHSELNLSSLELGDSALYFCASGGGGYTFGSGTRLTVV.

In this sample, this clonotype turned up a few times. CDR3 coding DNA: TGTGCCAGCAGTCAGGGGGCCGGTACAGATACGCAGTATTTT. It is translated as CASSQGAGTDTQYF. The chain recombines TRBV5-6 with TRBJ2-3; TRBD1 matches at 8 bases. V was clipped by 5 bases and J by 3 bases; unmatched bases: 5. Germline V lookup: CDR1 SGHDT, CDR2 YYEEEE. This CDR3 has 14 amino acids.

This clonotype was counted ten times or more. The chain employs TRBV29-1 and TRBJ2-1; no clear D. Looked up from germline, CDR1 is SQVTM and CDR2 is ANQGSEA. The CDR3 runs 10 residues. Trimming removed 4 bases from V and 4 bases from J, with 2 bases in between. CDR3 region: CSVGYNEQFF. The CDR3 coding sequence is TGCAGCGTTGGGTACAATGAGCAGTTCTTC.